The 32 T cell receptor beta chains given below trace back to one sample, sequenced in a study of CD8 T cells in ankylosing spondylitis. Study-wide results and limits: Seemingly characteristic of ankylosing spondylitis blood was a TCR beta motif consisting of roughly 8 highly homologous variants.

TCRdb re-analysed the 5' RACE reads in MiXCR, keeping a single row per CDR3 protein. The table has fewer than 550,000 distinct CDR3 sequences, about 5.4% seen once. The antigens these receptors bind are not known. Sequencing was carried out using blood, either unsorted or a sorted T cell fraction (not recorded which). The receptors come from a male donor with ankylosing spondylitis.

This clonotype was detected ten times or more. In DNA form, the CDR3 reads TGTGAAAACTTAGTCCCTGGGGCCAACGTCCTGACTTTC. Protein: CENLVPGANVLTF. This chain links TRBV3-1 with TRBJ2-6; D is unclear. The CDR3 extends over 13 amino acids. CDR1 is LGHDT and CDR2 is YNNKEL in the germline V gene (reference sequence).

Ten or more counts support this clonotype. The chain has TRBV29-1 and TRBJ2-7; D remains ambiguous. CDR1 SQVTM and CDR2 ANQGSEA come from the germline V gene. The CDR3 sequence is 13 residues long. V was trimmed by 4 bases and J by 6 bases, leaving 16 bases between them. CDR3 nucleotides: TGCAGCGTTGTCTTCCCCTGGGCCGGCGAGCAGTACTTC. Protein: CSVVFPWAGEQYF.

V usage is TRBV7-2 and J usage is TRBJ2-7; 7 bases match TRBD2. The CDR3 is made up of 17 amino acids. Trimming cost V 1 base and J 2 bases; bases outside gene matches: 11. Germline assignment: CDR1 SGHTA and CDR2 FQGNSA. CDR3 loop: CASSLVSKRGPPYEQYF. The CDR3 nucleotides are TGTGCCAGCAGCTTAGTTTCCAAGCGGGGCCCGCCCTACGAGCAGTACTTC.

This clonotype came up many times. The chain couples TRBV6-1 to TRBJ2-2; 7 bases align to TRBD1. The J segment lost 1 base and the V segment lost 8 bases, leaving 4 bases of the junction unmatched. CDR1 is MNHNS, CDR2 SASEGT, per germline. The CDR3 consists of 14 residues. CDR3 protein: CASRDRWNTGELFF. CDR3 nucleotide sequence: TGTGCCAGCCGGGACAGATGGAACACCGGGGAGCTGTTTTTT.

This clonotype appeared many times. This chain connects TRBV6-1 to TRBJ2-5; D is ambiguous. Germline V gives CDR1 MNHNS, CDR2 SASEGT. This CDR3 region has 14 residues. V was trimmed by 2 bases and J by 5 bases, leaving 12 bases between them. The CDR3 loop reads CASSEFGLRETQYF. The CDR3 nucleotides are TGTGCCAGCAGTGAATTCGGGCTACGGGAGACCCAGTACTTC.

This clonotype was seen only a few times. The gene calls are TRBV28 and TRBJ2-5; 12 nucleotides align to TRBD1. Germline CDR1 is MDHEN and CDR2 is SYDVKM. This CDR3 is 17 amino acids long. V was pared by 4 bases and J by 6 bases, with 12 bases of the junction left unmatched. The CDR3 region has the DNA TGTGCCAGCAGTTCACTGGGGACAGGGGGCAATTGGAAGACCCAGTACTTC. It is translated as CASSSLGTGGNWKTQYF.

This clonotype has ten or more counts. J is TRBJ2-3 and V is TRBV7-9, with D perhaps given as TRBD1 or TRBD2 (5 bases each). Germline V lookup: CDR1 SEHNR, CDR2 FQNEAQ (reference sequence). Trimming pared 5 bases from V and 0 bases from J, leaving 12 bases between. CDR3 length: 15 amino acids. The CDR3 bases are TGTGCCAGCAGCCCCGGGACGCAAAGCACAGATACGCAGTATTTT. It is translated as CASSPGTQSTDTQYF.

This clonotype was found many times. In DNA form, the CDR3 reads TGTGCCACCAGTGATTGGACAGGGGGAGAGACCCAGTACTTC. Amino acids: CATSDWTGGETQYF. This chain links TRBV24-1 with TRBJ2-5, with TRBD1 matching over 10 bases. V gave up 2 bases and J gave up 4 bases; unmatched junction bases: 0. From germline, CDR1 is KGHDR and CDR2 SFDVKD. The length of the CDR3 is 14 residues.

This clonotype was counted between two and nine times. The chain's CDR3 is CASSGRTGVTQYF. In nucleotides, the CDR3 is TGTGCCAGCTCGGGCAGGACCGGAGTAACCCAGTACTTC. The V call is TRBV18, the J call TRBJ2-5; D not resolved. V gave up 6 bases and J gave up 8 bases, with 16 bases separating them. The CDR3 contains 13 residues. CDR1 and CDR2 from the germline V gene are KGHSH and LQKENI.

The chain has TRBV12-3 or TRBV12-4 and TRBJ2-7; a weak D match, TRBD2 (6 bases). The CDR3 runs to 21 residues. The V gene lost 0 bases and the J gene lost 1 base, with 28 bases spanning the gap. The CDR3 reads CASSLADRAGLGRGVSYEQYF. CDR3 sequence (DNA): TGTGCCAGCAGTTTAGCCGATCGGGCGGGACTTGGACGTGGAGTGTCCTACGAGCAGTACTTC.

This clonotype was detected many times. The gene calls are TRBV9 and TRBJ1-2; D is unclear. The CDR3 covers 11 residues. Deletions cut 0 bases from V and 13 bases from J, with 10 bases between. Per the germline V gene, CDR1 is SGDLS and CDR2 is YYNGEE. The CDR3 region is CASSVASLFTF. Written as DNA, the CDR3 is TGTGCCAGCAGCGTAGCAAGCCTTTTCACCTTC.

On this clonotype itself: This sequence may be a read error, since a much larger clone differs from it by one base. The chain links TRBV20-1 to TRBJ2-7, with 10 bases identical to TRBD1. CDR1 is DFQATT and CDR2 is SNEGSKA in the germline V gene (reference sequence). The CDR3 is made up of 15 amino acids. The CDR3, as DNA: TGCTGTGCTAGAGGCACCGGGACAGGGGTCGACGAGCAGTACTTC. This codes for CCARGTGTGVDEQYF.

Comment on this clonotype: This may come from a read error, since a much larger clone is one base off. The chain is built from TRBV20-1 and TRBJ2-1; D is unclear. This CDR3 has 14 amino acids. Per the germline V gene, CDR1 is DFQATT and CDR2 is SNEGSKA (reference sequence). The CDR3 here is CTARKPSSYNEQFF. The CDR3 DNA sequence: TGCACTGCTAGAAAGCCTAGCTCCTACAATGAGCAGTTCTTC.

Points on this clonotype: Its ends do not fully match the called genes, so a read error is possible. The chain carries TRBV12-3 or TRBV12-4 and TRBJ1-3; possible D gene TRBD1, 5 bases. The CDR3 is 17 residues long. CDR3 sequence reads: CTSSTLGGGRGGNTIYF. In DNA, the CDR3 is TGTACCAGCTCAACCCTGGGGGGAGGGAGGGGTGGAAACACCATATATTTT.

This clonotype was observed at least ten times. The chain is built from TRBV20-1 and TRBJ2-1; TRBD2 matches at 12 bases. Per germline, CDR1 DFQATT and CDR2 SNEGSKA (reference sequence). V lost 5 bases, J lost 4 bases, and 6 bases stayed unmatched. CDR3 length equals 15 residues. CDR3 in amino acids: CSADLTSGGYNEQFF. DNA for the CDR3: TGCAGTGCTGACCTGACTAGCGGGGGTTACAATGAGCAGTTCTTC.

With respect to this clonotype: One end of the junction fails to match germline, which may point to a read error. This chain uses TRBV12-3 or TRBV12-4 with TRBJ1-1, with a weak D call TRBD1 (6 bases). This CDR3 is built from 13 residues. In DNA form, the CDR3 reads TGTGCCAGCAGTGGCAGGGGACGCACTGGAGCTTTCTTT. As protein: CASSGRGRTGAFF.

The chain uses TRBV4-3 and TRBJ2-2; tentative D call: TRBD2 (5 bases). The CDR3 consists of 15 residues. V lost 1 base and J 3 bases, leaving 9 bases between the germline ends. Germline V gene sequence: CDR1 LGHNA, CDR2 YSLEER. The CDR3 protein is CASSQGAGDTGELFF. DNA for the CDR3: TGCGCCAGCAGCCAAGGAGCCGGGGACACCGGGGAGCTGTTTTTT.

There are many counts of this clonotype. The chain recombines TRBV7-9 with TRBJ2-3, with TRBD2 identical over 7 bases. J lost 1 base, V lost 7 bases, and 5 bases had no gene match. There are 14 residues in the CDR3. CDR1 is SEHNR, CDR2 FQNEAQ, per germline (reference sequence). DNA for the CDR3: TGTGCCAGCAACCCTAGCGGACGCACAGATACGCAGTATTTT. Protein: CASNPSGRTDTQYF.

This clonotype was counted a few times. The chain links TRBV6-1 to TRBJ2-3, with D maybe TRBD1 (5 bases). The CDR3 sequence is 17 residues long. CDR1 is MNHNS and CDR2 is SASEGT in the germline V gene. V lost 0 bases and J 4 bases, leaving 17 bases between the germline ends. The CDR3 DNA reads TGTGCCAGCAGTGAAGCGCTTGACAGCATGATCGCAGATACGCAGTATTTT. Translating gives CASSEALDSMIADTQYF.

This clonotype was found many times. The chain joins TRBV27 to TRBJ1-5; D perhaps matches TRBD1 (5 bases). CDR1 is MNHEY, CDR2 SMNVEV, per germline (reference sequence). There are 16 residues in the CDR3. V shed 0 bases and J shed 3 bases, with 12 bases lying between them. CDR3 DNA sequence: TGTGCCAGCAGTTTATCAATGGGGACCGCCAATCAGCCCCAGCATTTT. It specifies CASSLSMGTANQPQHF.

V and J are TRBV2 and TRBJ2-7; D call uncertain. Trimming removed 1 base from V and 6 bases from J, with 10 bases in between. The germline V gene encodes CDR1 SNHLY and CDR2 FYNNEI. The CDR3 loop spans 13 amino acids. The CDR3 loop reads CASSEEASSEQYF. CDR3 nucleotide sequence: TGTGCCAGCAGTGAAGAGGCGAGCAGCGAGCAGTACTTC.

This clonotype was recorded many times. This rearrangement joins TRBV7-3 to TRBJ1-1, with unresolved D. V lost 1 base to trimming and J lost 5 bases, with 8 bases between them. The CDR3 runs to 13 residues. Germline CDR1 is SGHTA and CDR2 is FQGTGA. In DNA form, the CDR3 reads TGTGCCAGCAGCTTAAATGGAGAAACTGAAGCTTTCTTT. Its protein is CASSLNGETEAFF.

There are many counts of this clonotype. The chain couples TRBV7-2 to TRBJ1-5, with D perhaps TRBD1 (5 bases). This CDR3 is built from 16 residues. From germline, CDR1 is SGHTA and CDR2 FQGNSA. Trimming pared 3 bases from V and 2 bases from J, leaving 14 bases between. The CDR3 loop is CASSFGRERGNQPQHF. The DNA of the CDR3 is TGTGCCAGCAGCTTTGGCAGGGAGAGGGGCAATCAGCCCCAGCATTTT.

This clonotype was seen at least ten times. The rearrangement uses TRBV4-3 and TRBJ2-3, with 7 bases aligning to TRBD2. Germline CDR1 LGHNA, CDR2 YSLEER. With 10 bases clipped from V and 0 bases from J, the junction kept 7 bases outside the gene matches. The CDR3 extends over 14 amino acids. The CDR3 loop is CAKSSSGSTDTQYF. Here the CDR3 DNA reads TGCGCCAAATCCTCTAGCGGAAGCACAGATACGCAGTATTTT.

The J gene is TRBJ1-5, the V gene TRBV3-1, with D uncertain. This CDR3 spans 13 amino acids. The V end lost 2 bases, the J end lost 1 base, and 3 bases lay between the germline ends. Per germline, CDR1 LGHDT and CDR2 YNNKEL (reference sequence). The CDR3 region is CASSQTSNQPQHF. CDR3 in DNA: TGTGCCAGCAGCCAAACAAGCAATCAGCCCCAGCATTTT.

This clonotype was detected ten times or more. The V gene is TRBV28, the J gene TRBJ2-7; weak D call: TRBD2 (5 bases). CDR3 length equals 17 residues. Trimming cost V 6 bases and J 0 bases, with 21 bases left between them. The germline V gene encodes CDR1 MDHEN and CDR2 SYDVKM. CDR3 DNA: TGTGCCAGCAGGTCTGGGCTAGCCAGTTTCTTCTCCTACGAGCAGTACTTC. Protein product: CASRSGLASFFSYEQYF.

Of note for this clonotype: A single base separates this from a much larger clone, so it may be a read error. The genes are TRBV20-1 and TRBJ1-6; D is uncertain. Germline V CDR1 and CDR2: DFQATT, SNEGSKA (reference sequence). Between the trimmed V and J ends, which lost 3 bases and 9 bases, there was a span of 12 bases. CDR3 length: 13 residues. This chain's CDR3 is CSASDPGRSPLHF. The CDR3 DNA reads as TGCAGTGCTAGCGATCCAGGACGTTCACCCCTCCACTTT.

This clonotype was seen a handful of times. The J gene is TRBJ2-3, the V gene TRBV6-1, with no clear D. This CDR3 contains 15 residues. V was shortened by 0 bases and J by 1 base, with 8 bases between the two germline ends. Germline V gene data show CDR1 as MNHNS and CDR2 as SASEGT. As DNA, the CDR3 is TGTGCCAGCAGTGAAGCAAGGGTTCGCACAGATACGCAGTATTTT. It translates to CASSEARVRTDTQYF.

This clonotype was counted ten times or more. The gene calls are TRBV29-1 and TRBJ2-1; D gene unclear. V was pared by 4 bases and J by 2 bases, with 12 bases between. Looked up from germline, CDR1 is SQVTM and CDR2 is ANQGSEA. This CDR3 is built from 14 residues. DNA for the CDR3: TGCAGCGTTGGTCGAGCTGCTACCTACAATGAGCAGTTCTTC. Protein: CSVGRAATYNEQFF.

Many counts were recorded for this clonotype. This chain links TRBV4-3 with TRBJ2-7, with 7 bases aligning to TRBD1. Germline trimming cut 0 bases from V and 3 bases from J; bases unmatched to any gene: 5. This CDR3 has 15 residues. Per germline, CDR1 LGHNA and CDR2 YSLEER. As DNA, the CDR3 is TGCGCCAGCAGCCAAGAATTGGGGACAGACTACGAGCAGTACTTC. Its translation: CASSQELGTDYEQYF.

This clonotype was seen at least ten times. The chain employs TRBV12-3 or TRBV12-4 and TRBJ2-7; D remains unclear. This CDR3 spans 15 amino acids. The V end was cut by 6 bases, the J end by 1 base, with 16 bases between. Here the CDR3 reads CASSPWFWGSYEQYF. CDR3 nucleotide sequence: TGTGCCAGCAGCCCCTGGTTCTGGGGTTCCTACGAGCAGTACTTC.

The genes are TRBV15 and TRBJ1-1; D not resolved. The CDR3 is 13 amino acids. Trimming left V 1 base short and J 1 base short, with 4 bases between. The V gene's germline CDR1 is LNHNV and CDR2 YYDKDF (reference sequence). The CDR3 loop is CATSRVENTEAFF. The CDR3 bases are TGTGCCACCAGCAGAGTTGAGAACACTGAAGCTTTCTTT.